The clone carrying this T cell receptor (beta chain) was seen at least ten times. This CDR3 has 19 amino acids. Germline values: CDR1 DFQATT, CDR2 SNEGSKA (reference sequence). With 4 bases clipped from V and 0 bases from J, the junction kept 12 bases outside the gene matches. These data belong to a study of Graves' ophthalmopathy and Graves' hyperthyroidism. The authors amplified TCR beta CDR3 regions from RNA transcripts. The library came from an HTBI-primed first-round RT-PCR and a second-round multiplex PCR. Each CDR3 protein is one row after TCRdb ran MiXCR on the multiplex PCR reads. The profile shows some 370,000 distinct CDR3 sequences, about a sixth of them singletons.

The rearrangement links TRBV20-1 to TRBJ2-4; 13 nucleotides agree with TRBD2. The material sequenced was peripheral blood. The clonotype was recovered from an adult woman with stable Graves' hyperthyroidism. The CDR3 DNA reads as TGCAGTGCTATGCCGGGACTAGCGGGAAAGAACCTAGCCAAAAACATTCAGTACTTC. Its protein is CSAMPGLAGKNLAKNIQYF.